A selection of T cell receptor beta chains follows, all from one sample in a study of tumor-infiltrating lymphocytes in primary liver carcinoma. A single record per CDR3 protein comes from TCRdb applying MiXCR to the multiplex PCR reads. The table shows about 99,000 distinct CDR3 sequences, with around 63% occurring only once. The sample comprised liver tumor tissue from sampling region 5. The receptors here all came from a woman aged 60-75 years with primary liver carcinoma and hepatitis B virus infection. Both conserved end residues are part of each CDR3. D genes are given only for firm matches. Clone size is not always given. Where it is, it says once, few, many or a class for expanded clones.

v_gene	j_gene	abundance	d_gene	CDR3aa	CDR3nt
TRBV28	TRBJ1-5	few	-	CAGTPLGQNSNQPQHF	TGTGCCGGCACCCCGTTGGGGCAAAATAGCAATCAGCCCCAGCATTTT
TRBV4-1	TRBJ1-2	-	-	CAGSQGAGNYGYTF	TGTGCCGGCAGCCAAGGGGCAGGCAACTATGGCTACACCTTC
TRBV28	TRBJ1-6	-	-	CASSLSRVNLHF	TGTGCCAGCAGTTTGTCTAGGGTTAACCTCCACTTT
TRBV11-2	TRBJ2-7	many	-	CASRSNSYEQYF	TGTGCCAGCAGATCGAACAGCTACGAGCAGTACTTC
TRBV12-3/TRBV12-4	TRBJ2-2	many	-	CASSGFRNTGELFF	TGTGCCAGCAGCGGCTTTCGGAACACCGGGGAGCTGTTTTTT
TRBV28	TRBJ2-5	-	TRBD1	CVSSNPGGIKTQYF	TGTGTCAGCAGTAACCCAGGGGGCATTAAGACCCAGTACTTC
TRBV11-3	TRBJ2-3	-	TRBD1	CVSSFGTEFTDTHYF	TGTGTCAGCAGCTTCGGGACAGAGTTCACAGATACGCATTATTTT
TRBV4-1	TRBJ2-3	-	TRBD2	CASSQERRGDTDTQYF	TGCGCCAGTAGCCAAGAGAGGCGGGGGGACACAGATACGCAGTATTTT
TRBV10-3	TRBJ1-2	few	TRBD1	CAISEKGTGYGYTF	TGTGCCATCAGTGAGAAGGGGACAGGCTATGGCTACACCTTC
TRBV30	TRBJ1-1	many	-	CAWSVGGGNTEAFF	TGTGCCTGGAGTGTAGGAGGGGGTAACACTGAAGCTTTCTTT
TRBV10-3	TRBJ2-5	many	TRBD1	CAIRKRQGQETQYF	TGTGCCATCAGAAAAAGACAGGGCCAAGAGACCCAGTACTTC
TRBV7-6	TRBJ2-6	-	TRBD2	CASSASGTLSGANVLTF	TGTGCCAGCAGCGCTAGCGGGACCCTCTCTGGGGCCAACGTCCTGACTTTC
TRBV7-9	TRBJ2-7	once	-	CASSLTGSRSEQYF	TGTGCCAGCAGCTTAACAGGGTCGAGGAGCGAGCAGTATTTC
TRBV28	TRBJ1-5	-	TRBD1	CASSPGTGSNQPQHF	TGTGCCAGCAGTCCCGGGACAGGGAGCAATCAGCCCCAGCATTTT
TRBV28	TRBJ1-5	-	-	CASSPHTCIQPQHF	TGTGCCAGCAGCCCGCACACGTGCATTCAGCCCCAGCATTTT
TRBV7-9	TRBJ2-5	many	TRBD2	CASSPGGVMETQYF	TGTGCCAGCAGCCCGGGGGGGGTTATGGAGACCCAGTACTTC
TRBV29-1	TRBJ2-3	-	-	CGVEIRWRGTDTQYF	TGCGGCGTTGAAATCAGGTGGCGAGGCACAGATACGCAGTATTTT
TRBV28	TRBJ2-7	many	-	CASGETVPPYEQYF	TGTGCCAGCGGAGAGACAGTACCACCCTACGAGCAGTACTTC
TRBV6-1	TRBJ1-2	many	-	CASSEDSSYGYTF	TGTGCCAGCAGTGAAGACAGCTCCTATGGCTACACCTTC
TRBV11-2	TRBJ1-2	medium-sized	-	CASSQSGDYGYTF	TGTGCCAGCAGCCAAAGTGGGGACTATGGCTACACCTTC
TRBV6-1	TRBJ2-2	-	TRBD2	CANSEASGIGELFF	TGTGCCAACAGTGAGGCTAGCGGCATCGGGGAGCTGTTTTTT
TRBV29-1	TRBJ2-7	-	-	CSVSFNLGPRGEQYF	TGCAGCGTCTCTTTCAACCTAGGGCCGCGGGGCGAGCAGTACTTC
TRBV12-3/TRBV12-4	TRBJ2-7	-	TRBD2	CVSKAAGGYEQYF	TGTGTCAGTAAAGCAGCGGGAGGCTACGAGCAGTACTTC
TRBV5-1	TRBJ2-1	once	-	CASSLEGNSYNEQFF	TGCGCCAGTAGCTTGGAAGGGAACTCCTACAATGAGCAGTTCTTC
TRBV11-1	TRBJ2-7	few	-	CASSPRTTGLREKYF	TGTGCCAGCAGCCCTCGGACAACAGGATTACGCGAGAAGTACTTC
TRBV11-3	TRBJ2-3	-	-	CASSPRTGLGSTTDTQYF	TGTGCCAGCAGTCCACGGACCGGGCTCGGCTCTACCACAGATACGCAGTATTTT
TRBV6-5	TRBJ1-4	many	-	CASSYGPPATNEKLFF	TGTGCCAGCAGTTACGGGCCACCCGCAACTAATGAAAAACTGTTTTTT
TRBV30	TRBJ1-1	-	-	CAWSRVGANTEALF	TGTGCCTGGAGCCGTGTCGGCGCGAACACTGAAGCTCTCTTT
TRBV9	TRBJ1-1	few	-	CASSPRAEGTEAFF	TGTGCCAGCAGCCCCCGGGCAGAAGGGACTGAAGCTTTCTTT
TRBV28	TRBJ2-7	once	TRBD1	CAATTGWSYEQYF	TGTGCCGCCACGACAGGGTGGTCCTACGAGCAGTACTTC
TRBV5-1	TRBJ2-7	-	TRBD1	CASSLGGQGLAYEQYF	TGCGCCAGCAGCTTGGGTGGACAGGGGTTAGCCTACGAGCAGTACTTC
TRBV4-1	TRBJ2-1	-	TRBD2	CANSQPKLAGNINEQFF	TGCGCCAACAGCCAACCCAAACTAGCGGGGAATATTAATGAGCAGTTCTTT
TRBV5-6	TRBJ2-2	many	-	CASSLGTGTSLRTGELFF	TGTGCCAGCAGCTTGGGGACCGGGACCTCACTAAGGACCGGGGAGCTGTTTTTT
TRBV11-2	TRBJ2-7	-	-	CASSPTSGPSEQYF	TGTGCCAGCAGCCCCACTTCAGGGCCTAGCGAGCAGTACTTT
TRBV11-2	TRBJ2-7	-	TRBD2	CASRLTSGSNEQYF	TGTGCCAGCAGACTGACTAGCGGGAGTAACGAGCAGTACTTC
TRBV14	TRBJ2-5	many	-	CASSRGETQYF	TGTGCCAGCAGCCGAGGGGAGACCCAGTACTTC
TRBV28	TRBJ2-3	many	-	CASSRRDKTDTQYF	TGTGCCAGCAGCCGACGGGACAAGACAGATACGCAGTATTTT
TRBV4-1	TRBJ2-5	-	-	CASNQNDNGEETQYF	TGCGCCAGCAACCAAAATGATAATGGGGAAGAGACCCAGTACTTC
TRBV11-2	TRBJ2-7	-	-	CASSLASLSCERYF	TGTGCCAGTAGCTTAGCCTCTCTTTCCTGCGAGCGGTACTTC
TRBV11-2	TRBJ2-2	once	-	CASSLLGGPNTGELFF	TGTGCCAGCAGCTTATTAGGGGGACCGAACACTGGGGAGCTGTTTTTT
TRBV28	TRBJ1-5	-	-	CASIKQGYSQPQHF	TGTGCCAGCATCAAACAGGGATACAGTCAGCCCCAGCATTTT
TRBV6-5	TRBJ2-7	-	-	CASSDYERGKSYEQYF	TGTGCCAGCAGTGACTATGAACGTGGAAAATCCTACGAGCAGTACTTC
TRBV11-2	TRBJ1-2	few	TRBD1	CASSLNRGFCSYTF	TGTGCCAGCAGCTTAAACAGGGGATTCTGTAGTTACACCTTC
TRBV11-2	TRBJ2-2	-	-	CASSMSQYTGELFF	TGTGCCAGCAGCATGTCCCAGTACACCGGGGAGCTGTTTTTT
TRBV11-1	TRBJ2-7	-	-	CASNPRTAGLCEQYF	TGTGCCAGCAACCCTCGGACAGCAGGATTATGCGAGCAGTACTTC
TRBV7-9	TRBJ2-7	many	TRBD1	CASSSPNRGTNEQYF	TGTGCCAGCAGCTCCCCGAACAGGGGTACCAACGAGCAGTACTTC
TRBV28	TRBJ1-5	-	-	CASSDPNRPQHF	TGTGCCAGCAGTGACCCTAATCGGCCCCAGCATTTT
TRBV28	TRBJ2-2	-	-	CASNSRTPRAGELFF	TGTGCCAGCAATTCCCGGACTCCCAGGGCCGGGGAGCTGTTTTTT
TRBV4-1	TRBJ1-1	-	-	CASSQESQVNTVAFF	TGCGCCAGCAGCCAAGAGTCCCAGGTGAACACTGTAGCATTCTTT